A selection of T cell receptor beta chains follows, all from one sample in a study of T cell repertoires in cytomegalovirus infection. TCRdb processed the reads anew with MiXCR; each CDR3 protein has one entry. The sample has under 800,000 distinct CDR3 sequences; 20% to 25% are singletons. Sequencing was performed on CD8+ T cells from PBMCs. Receptors originate from a human donor in good health (CMV status not recorded). Some clones in this sample may be carry-over from other donors' samples. Each CDR3 is given with its conserved first and last residue. The D gene is left open where the match is weak. Part of the rows lack a size; the others show once, few, many or a class for expanded clones.

j_gene: TRBJ2-7
abundance: few
d_gene: NA
v_gene: TRBV4-1
CDR3nt: TGCGCCAGCAGCCATCAGGGAACCTACGAGCAGTACTTC
CDR3aa: CASSHQGTYEQYF

j_gene: TRBJ1-1
abundance: few
d_gene: NA
v_gene: TRBV7-9
CDR3nt: TGTGCCAGCAGCCCCCCGGGACGCGCAGCTGAAGCTTTCTTT
CDR3aa: CASSPPGRAAEAFF

j_gene: TRBJ2-3
abundance: many
d_gene: TRBD1
v_gene: TRBV7-9
CDR3nt: TGTGCCAGCAGCTTACTGGGACAGATCACAGATACGCAGTATTTT
CDR3aa: CASSLLGQITDTQYF

j_gene: TRBJ1-5
abundance: many
d_gene: NA
v_gene: TRBV27
CDR3nt: TGTGCCAGCAGTTTATCCCCGGGGAGCAATCAGCCCCAGCATTTT
CDR3aa: CASSLSPGSNQPQHF

j_gene: TRBJ2-5
abundance: few
d_gene: NA
v_gene: TRBV12-5
CDR3nt: TGTGCTAGTGGTTTATCCCGTGACACAACTATCCAAGAGACCCAGTACTTC
CDR3aa: CASGLSRDTTIQETQYF

j_gene: TRBJ1-4
abundance: few
d_gene: TRBD1
v_gene: TRBV7-9
CDR3nt: TGTGCCAGCAGCAGCGCAGGGGGCTGGGAAAAACTGTTTTTT
CDR3aa: CASSSAGGWEKLFF

j_gene: TRBJ2-3
abundance: NA
d_gene: TRBD2
v_gene: TRBV4-2
CDR3nt: TGTGCCAGCAGCCAAAGGGGAGACGGGGGGAGGGCAGATACGCAGTATTTT
CDR3aa: CASSQRGDGGRADTQYF

j_gene: TRBJ2-3
abundance: NA
d_gene: NA
v_gene: TRBV7-6
CDR3nt: TGTGCCAGCAGCTTCCCCTATTCTAGCACAGATACGCAGTATTTT
CDR3aa: CASSFPYSSTDTQYF

j_gene: TRBJ1-2
abundance: NA
d_gene: NA
v_gene: TRBV6-6
CDR3nt: TGTGCCAGCAGTTTCGGGGAAGGGACGACGAGGGGCTACACCTTC
CDR3aa: CASSFGEGTTRGYTF

j_gene: TRBJ2-1
abundance: NA
d_gene: NA
v_gene: TRBV19
CDR3nt: TGTGCCAGTAGTATAGGTTGGGAGCTAAACAATGAGCAGTTCTTC
CDR3aa: CASSIGWELNNEQFF

j_gene: TRBJ2-1
abundance: few
d_gene: TRBD1
v_gene: TRBV6-4
CDR3nt: TGTGCCAGCAGCGAGGGGACAGTGAATGAGCAGTTCTTC
CDR3aa: CASSEGTVNEQFF

j_gene: TRBJ1-5
abundance: NA
d_gene: NA
v_gene: TRBV5-6
CDR3nt: TGTGCCAGCAGCTTGAGTAAAACTCCAAATCAGCCCCAGCATTTT
CDR3aa: CASSLSKTPNQPQHF

j_gene: TRBJ2-7
abundance: NA
d_gene: NA
v_gene: TRBV13
CDR3nt: TGTGCCAGCAGCTTAGGAAGGGGTATGAACGAGCAGTACTTC
CDR3aa: CASSLGRGMNEQYF

j_gene: TRBJ2-5
abundance: few
d_gene: NA
v_gene: TRBV6-2/TRBV6-3
CDR3nt: TGTGCCAGCAGTTACTCAGTGGGGGACGAAGCCCAAGAGACCCAGTACTTC
CDR3aa: CASSYSVGDEAQETQYF

j_gene: TRBJ1-1
abundance: few
d_gene: TRBD1
v_gene: TRBV5-1
CDR3nt: TGCGCCAGCGGCGGCGGACAGGCAAACACTGAAGCTTTCTTT
CDR3aa: CASGGGQANTEAFF

j_gene: TRBJ1-4
abundance: NA
d_gene: NA
v_gene: TRBV20-1
CDR3nt: TGCAGTGCCGCCCCCCCGCGGGTCCCGAGGTTTACGGTGTTTTTT
CDR3aa: CSAAPPRVPRFTVFF

j_gene: TRBJ2-5
abundance: many
d_gene: NA
v_gene: TRBV7-9
CDR3nt: TGTGCCAGCAGCTTAGCTCGGCGGAACCAAGAGACCCAGTACTTC
CDR3aa: CASSLARRNQETQYF

j_gene: TRBJ2-1
abundance: NA
d_gene: NA
v_gene: TRBV19
CDR3nt: TGTGCCAGTAGTATGAAATTCCCGCCCGAGCAGTTCTTC
CDR3aa: CASSMKFPPEQFF

j_gene: TRBJ2-1
abundance: few
d_gene: NA
v_gene: TRBV6-5
CDR3nt: TGTGCCAGCAGCCTCCCTGGGCGGGGGCTGTTCTTC
CDR3aa: CASSLPGRGLFF

j_gene: TRBJ2-1
abundance: many
d_gene: TRBD2
v_gene: TRBV7-2
CDR3nt: TGTGCCACCGAAGTGGAACCGACTAGCGGGGTGTACAATGAGCAGTTCTTC
CDR3aa: CATEVEPTSGVYNEQFF

j_gene: TRBJ2-1
abundance: NA
d_gene: NA
v_gene: TRBV7-9
CDR3nt: TGTGCCAGCAGCTCTAGCGTGGGGTACAATGAGCAGTTCTTC
CDR3aa: CASSSSVGYNEQFF

j_gene: TRBJ1-1
abundance: many
d_gene: NA
v_gene: TRBV7-2
CDR3nt: TGTGCCAGCAGCTTAAACAGGGCCACTGAAGCTTTCTTT
CDR3aa: CASSLNRATEAFF

j_gene: TRBJ1-1
abundance: few
d_gene: NA
v_gene: TRBV6-5
CDR3nt: TGTGCCAGCAGTTTGACGAGGTCATGGGGCACTGAAGCTTTCTTT
CDR3aa: CASSLTRSWGTEAFF

j_gene: TRBJ2-1
abundance: NA
d_gene: TRBD1
v_gene: TRBV19
CDR3nt: TGTGCCACCCGCGGGACAGGGGACAATGAGCAGTTCTTC
CDR3aa: CATRGTGDNEQFF

j_gene: TRBJ2-3
abundance: few
d_gene: NA
v_gene: TRBV4-1
CDR3nt: TGCGCCAGCAGCCAGAGCCGGGCCCTCCGGGATACGCAGTATTTT
CDR3aa: CASSQSRALRDTQYF

j_gene: TRBJ1-2
abundance: many
d_gene: TRBD1
v_gene: TRBV6-5
CDR3nt: TGTGCCAGCAGTTCTGACCGAGACAGACAGGGCAGGTTC
CDR3aa: CASSSDRDRQGRF